These 2 T cell receptor beta chains originate from one sample sequenced in a study of control samples from healthy donors and cancer patients. Only in-frame clones appear in the TCRdb table, and some are missing; sequencing was by immunoSEQ multiplex PCR. The table records 78,000 or so clones, roughly 90% of them present only once. Sequencing was performed on blood. These receptors came from a woman aged 45-59 years in good health.

The chain has TRBV6-6 and TRBJ1-5; TRBD1 aligns across 7 bases. Germline trimming cut 8 bases from V and 0 bases from J; bases unmatched to any gene: 1. CDR1 is MNHNY and CDR2 is SVGAGI in the germline V gene (reference sequence). This CDR3 has 13 residues. The CDR3: CASDRDSNQPQHF. In DNA, the CDR3 is TGTGCCAGCGACAGGGATAGCAATCAGCCCCAGCATTTT.

V gene TRBV24-1 combines with J gene TRBJ1-2; TRBD1 aligns across 10 bases. Per the germline V gene, CDR1 is KGHDR and CDR2 is SFDVKD. V trimming: 5 bases; J trimming: 4 bases; junction bases outside the gene matches: 3. The CDR3 extends over 14 amino acids. CDR3 in DNA: TGTGCCACCAGTGGCGGACAGGGGGGCTATGGCTACACCTTC. Translated, it gives CATSGGQGGYGYTF.